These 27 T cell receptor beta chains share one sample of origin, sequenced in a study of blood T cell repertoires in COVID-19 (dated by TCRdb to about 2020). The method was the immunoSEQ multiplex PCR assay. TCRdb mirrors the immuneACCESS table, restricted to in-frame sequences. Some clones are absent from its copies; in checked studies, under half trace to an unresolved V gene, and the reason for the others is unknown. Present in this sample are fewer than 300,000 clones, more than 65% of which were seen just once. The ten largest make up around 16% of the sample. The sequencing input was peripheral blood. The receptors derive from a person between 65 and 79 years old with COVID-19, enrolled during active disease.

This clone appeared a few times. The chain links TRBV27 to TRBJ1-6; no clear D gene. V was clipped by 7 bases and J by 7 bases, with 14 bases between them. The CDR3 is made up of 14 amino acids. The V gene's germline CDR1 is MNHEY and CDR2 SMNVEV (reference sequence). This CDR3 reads CASMPQLFNSPLHF. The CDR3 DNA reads TGTGCCAGCATGCCACAGCTATTCAATTCACCCCTCCACTTT.

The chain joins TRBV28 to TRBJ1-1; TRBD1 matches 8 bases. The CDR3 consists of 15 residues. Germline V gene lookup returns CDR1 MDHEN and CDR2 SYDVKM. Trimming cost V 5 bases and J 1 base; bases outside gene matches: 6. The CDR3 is CASSPAGTGNTEAFF. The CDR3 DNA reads TGTGCCAGCAGTCCCGCCGGGACAGGGAACACTGAAGCTTTCTTT.

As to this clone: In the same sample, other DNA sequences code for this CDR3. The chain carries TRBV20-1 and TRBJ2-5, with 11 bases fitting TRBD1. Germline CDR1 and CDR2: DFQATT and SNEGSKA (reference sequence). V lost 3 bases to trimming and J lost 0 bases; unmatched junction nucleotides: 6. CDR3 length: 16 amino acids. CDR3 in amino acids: CSASDAGQGDQETQYF. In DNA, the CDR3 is TGCAGTGCTAGTGACGCGGGACAGGGGGACCAAGAGACCCAGTACTTC.

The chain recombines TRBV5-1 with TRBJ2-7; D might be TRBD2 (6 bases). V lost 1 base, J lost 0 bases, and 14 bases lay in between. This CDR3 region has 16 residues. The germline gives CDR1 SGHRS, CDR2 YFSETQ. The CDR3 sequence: CASSLIGGKSSYEQYF. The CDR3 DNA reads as TGCGCCAGCAGCTTGATTGGGGGGAAAAGCTCCTACGAGCAGTACTTC.

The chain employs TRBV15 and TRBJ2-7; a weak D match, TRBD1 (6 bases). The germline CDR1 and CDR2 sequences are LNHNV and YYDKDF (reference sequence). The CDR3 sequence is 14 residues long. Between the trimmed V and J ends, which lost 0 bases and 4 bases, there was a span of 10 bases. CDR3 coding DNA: TGTGCCACCAGCAGAGATTGGGGGCCGTACGAGCAGTACTTC. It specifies CATSRDWGPYEQYF.

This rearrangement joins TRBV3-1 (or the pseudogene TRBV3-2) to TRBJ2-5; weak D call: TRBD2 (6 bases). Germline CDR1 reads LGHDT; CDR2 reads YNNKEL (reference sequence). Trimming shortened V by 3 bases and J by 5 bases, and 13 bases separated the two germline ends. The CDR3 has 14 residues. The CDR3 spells CASSQLTSIETQYF. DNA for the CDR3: TGTGCCAGCAGCCAGTTGACTAGTATCGAGACCCAGTACTTC.

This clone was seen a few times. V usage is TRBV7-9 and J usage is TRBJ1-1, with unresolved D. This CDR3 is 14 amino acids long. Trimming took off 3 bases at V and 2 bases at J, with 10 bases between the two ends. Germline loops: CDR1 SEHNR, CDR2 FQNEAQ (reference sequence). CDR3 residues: CASSFQDANTEAFF. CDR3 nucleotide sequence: TGTGCCAGCAGCTTTCAGGATGCCAACACTGAAGCTTTCTTT.

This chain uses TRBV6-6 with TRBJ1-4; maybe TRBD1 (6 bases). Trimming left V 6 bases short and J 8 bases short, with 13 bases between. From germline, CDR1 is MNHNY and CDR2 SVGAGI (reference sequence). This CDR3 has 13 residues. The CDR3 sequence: CASRATGNEKLFF. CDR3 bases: TGTGCCAGCAGGGCTACAGGGAACGAAAAACTGTTTTTT.

CDR3 sequence: CASSQDRRNTEAFF. In DNA form, the CDR3 reads TGTGCCAGCAGCCAGGACAGAAGAAACACTGAAGCTTTCTTT. This chain links TRBV11-2 with TRBJ1-1; D possibly corresponds to TRBD1 (6 bases). CDR3 length: 14 amino acids. The V and J ends lost 5 bases and 2 bases respectively, with 12 bases between them. CDR1 SGHAT and CDR2 FQNNGV come from the germline V gene.

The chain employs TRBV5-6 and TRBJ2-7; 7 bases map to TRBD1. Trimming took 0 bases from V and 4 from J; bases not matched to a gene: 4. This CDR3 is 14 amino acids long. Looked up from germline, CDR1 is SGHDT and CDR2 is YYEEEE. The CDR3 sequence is CASSLDRGFYEQYF. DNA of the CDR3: TGTGCCAGCAGCTTGGACAGGGGATTTTACGAGCAGTACTTC.

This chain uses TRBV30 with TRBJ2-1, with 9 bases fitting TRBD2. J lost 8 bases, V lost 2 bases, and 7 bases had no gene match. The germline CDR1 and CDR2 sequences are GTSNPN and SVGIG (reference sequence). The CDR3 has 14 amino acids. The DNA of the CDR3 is TGTGCCTGGAGTTTCATTAGCGGGAGTTATGAGCAGTTCTTC. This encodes CAWSFISGSYEQFF.

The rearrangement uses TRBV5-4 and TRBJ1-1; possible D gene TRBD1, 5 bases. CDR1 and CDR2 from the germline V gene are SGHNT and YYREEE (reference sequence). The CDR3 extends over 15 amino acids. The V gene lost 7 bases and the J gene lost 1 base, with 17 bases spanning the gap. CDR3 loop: CASAPRPGPNTEAFF. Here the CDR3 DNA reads TGTGCCAGCGCACCCCGTCCAGGGCCGAACACTGAAGCTTTCTTT.

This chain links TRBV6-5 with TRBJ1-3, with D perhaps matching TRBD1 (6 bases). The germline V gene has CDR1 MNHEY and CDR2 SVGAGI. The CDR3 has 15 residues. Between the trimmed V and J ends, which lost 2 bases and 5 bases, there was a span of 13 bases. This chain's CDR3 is CASSYAQGPRNTIYF. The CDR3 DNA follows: TGTGCCAGCAGTTACGCACAGGGCCCCAGAAACACCATATATTTT.

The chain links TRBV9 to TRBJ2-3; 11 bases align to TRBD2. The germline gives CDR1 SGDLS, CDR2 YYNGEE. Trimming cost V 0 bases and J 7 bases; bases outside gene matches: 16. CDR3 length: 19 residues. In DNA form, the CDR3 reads TGTGCCAGCAGCGTAGATCTCGGTAGCGGGAGGGCCAGGGAGTATACGCAGTATTTT. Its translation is CASSVDLGSGRAREYTQYF.

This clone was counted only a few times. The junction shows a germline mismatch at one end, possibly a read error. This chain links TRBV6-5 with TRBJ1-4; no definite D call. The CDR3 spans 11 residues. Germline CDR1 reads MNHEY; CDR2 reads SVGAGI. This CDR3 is CASTPPDFLPF. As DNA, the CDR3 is TGTGCCAGCACTCCCCCCGACTTTCTACCTTTT.

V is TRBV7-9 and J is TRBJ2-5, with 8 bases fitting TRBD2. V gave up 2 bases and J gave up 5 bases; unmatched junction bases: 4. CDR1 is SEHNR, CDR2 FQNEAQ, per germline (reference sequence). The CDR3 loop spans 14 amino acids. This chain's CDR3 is CASSLRGGPETQYF. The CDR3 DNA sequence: TGTGCCAGCAGCTTACGGGGGGGCCCTGAGACCCAGTACTTC.

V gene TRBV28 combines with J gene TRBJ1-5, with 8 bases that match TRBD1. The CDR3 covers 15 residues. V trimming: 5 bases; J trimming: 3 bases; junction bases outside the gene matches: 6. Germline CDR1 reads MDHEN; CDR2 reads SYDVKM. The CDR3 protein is CASSRQGPNNQPQHF. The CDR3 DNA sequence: TGTGCCAGCAGTCGACAGGGGCCAAACAATCAGCCCCAGCATTTT.

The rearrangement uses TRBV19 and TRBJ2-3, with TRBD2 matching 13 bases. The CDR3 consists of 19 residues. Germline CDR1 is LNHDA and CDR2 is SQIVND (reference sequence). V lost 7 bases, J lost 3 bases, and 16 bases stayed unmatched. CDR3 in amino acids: CASTLPAGTSGKGTDTQYF. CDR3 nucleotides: TGTGCCAGTACCTTACCCGCGGGGACTAGCGGGAAGGGGACAGATACGCAGTATTTT. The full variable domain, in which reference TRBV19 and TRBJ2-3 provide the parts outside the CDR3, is DGGITQSPKYLFRKEGQNVTLSCEQNLNHDAMYWYRQDPGQGLRLIYYSQIVNDFQKGDIAEGYSVSREKKESFPLTVTSAQKNPTAFYLCASTLPAGTSGKGTDTQYFGPGTRLTVL.

CDR3: CASSIAWTGGNEQFF. The CDR3 nucleotides are TGTGCCAGTAGTATTGCATGGACAGGGGGCAATGAGCAGTTCTTC. V is TRBV19 and J is TRBJ2-1, with 10 positions matching TRBD1. This CDR3 has 15 residues. V shed 3 bases, J shed 6 bases, and the junction held 5 bases outside the gene matches. Germline CDR1 LNHDA, CDR2 SQIVND (reference sequence).

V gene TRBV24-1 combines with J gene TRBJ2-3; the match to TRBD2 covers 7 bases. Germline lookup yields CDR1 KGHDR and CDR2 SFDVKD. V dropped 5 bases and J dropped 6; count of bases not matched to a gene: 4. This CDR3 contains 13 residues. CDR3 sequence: CATSAGGGDTQYF. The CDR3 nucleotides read TGTGCCACCAGTGCGGGGGGTGGGGATACGCAGTATTTT.

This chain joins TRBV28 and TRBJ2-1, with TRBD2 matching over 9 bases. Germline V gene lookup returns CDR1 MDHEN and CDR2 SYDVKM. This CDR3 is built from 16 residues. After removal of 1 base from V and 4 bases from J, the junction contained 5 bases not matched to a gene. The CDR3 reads CASSLFSSGGYNEQFF. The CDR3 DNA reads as TGTGCCAGCAGTTTATTTTCGAGCGGGGGGTACAATGAGCAGTTCTTC. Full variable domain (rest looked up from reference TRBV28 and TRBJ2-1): DVKVTQSSRYLVKRTGEKVFLECVQDMDHENMFWYRQDPGLGLRLIYFSYDVKMKEKGDIPEGYSVSREKKERFSLILESASTNQTSMYLCASSLFSSGGYNEQFFGPGTRLTVL.

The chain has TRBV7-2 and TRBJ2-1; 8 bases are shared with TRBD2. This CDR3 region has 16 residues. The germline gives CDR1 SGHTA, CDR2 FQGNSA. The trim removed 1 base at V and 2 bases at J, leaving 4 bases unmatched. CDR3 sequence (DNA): TGTGCCAGCAGCTTAGACGGGACTAGGACCTACAATGAGCAGTTCTTC. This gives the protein CASSLDGTRTYNEQFF. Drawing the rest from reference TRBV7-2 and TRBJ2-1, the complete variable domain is GAGVSQSPSNKVTEKGKDVELRCDPISGHTALYWYRQSLGQGLEFLIYFQGNSAPDKSGLPSDRFSAERTGGSVSTLTIQRTQQEDSAVYLCASSLDGTRTYNEQFFGPGTRLTVL.

CDR3 loop: CASSMVGSYEQYF. The DNA of the CDR3 is TGTGCCAGTAGTATGGTGGGCAGTTACGAGCAGTACTTC. The J gene is TRBJ2-7, the V gene TRBV19, with D unclear. The ends were cut back, 3 bases at V and 4 bases at J, with 10 bases in the middle. Germline CDR1 LNHDA, CDR2 SQIVND (reference sequence). This CDR3 has 13 residues.

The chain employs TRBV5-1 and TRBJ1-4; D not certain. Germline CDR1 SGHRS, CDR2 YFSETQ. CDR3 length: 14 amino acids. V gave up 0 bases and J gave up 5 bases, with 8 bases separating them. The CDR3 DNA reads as TGCGCCAGCAGCTTGGGAGAAAAAAATGAAAAACTGTTTTTT. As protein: CASSLGEKNEKLFF.

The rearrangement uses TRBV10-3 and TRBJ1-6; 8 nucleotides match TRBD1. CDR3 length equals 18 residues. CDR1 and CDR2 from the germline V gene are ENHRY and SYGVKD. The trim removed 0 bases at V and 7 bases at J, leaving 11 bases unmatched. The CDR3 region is CAISESLQGAGQNSPLHF. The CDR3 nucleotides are TGTGCCATCAGTGAGTCTCTTCAGGGGGCAGGTCAGAATTCACCCCTCCACTTT.

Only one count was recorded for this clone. The CDR3 DNA sequence: TGTGCCATCAGTGGGACAGGGGGCCAAGAGACCCAGTACTTC. Protein: CAISGTGGQETQYF. V usage is TRBV10-3 and J usage is TRBJ2-5; TRBD1 matches at 10 bases. CDR1 ENHRY and CDR2 SYGVKD come from the germline V gene. V dropped 4 bases and J dropped 1; count of bases not matched to a gene: 0. There are 14 residues in the CDR3.

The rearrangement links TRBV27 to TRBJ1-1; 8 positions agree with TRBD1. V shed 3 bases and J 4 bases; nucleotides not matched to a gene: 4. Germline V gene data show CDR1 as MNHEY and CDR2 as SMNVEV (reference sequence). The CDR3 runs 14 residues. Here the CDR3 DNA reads TGTGCCAGCAGTTTTCGACAGGGGCTCACTGAAGCTTTCTTT. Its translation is CASSFRQGLTEAFF.